Below, 15 T cell receptor beta chains from the same sample are listed, as sequenced in a study of cytomegalovirus exposure and HLA in healthy donors. It was with 60 Vbeta and 13 Jbeta primers that the PCR ran. The data were produced by immunoSEQ multiplex PCR, yet TCRdb's version contains in-frame clones alone and is incomplete. The sample holds 100,000 to 150,000 clones, around 81% seen once. Sample: PBMCs. The receptors originated from a man younger than 35 in good health and CMV-seronegative.

Details on this clone: At one end, the junction sequence differs from germline, possibly due to a read error. This chain links TRBV12-5 with TRBJ1-2; 7 nucleotides match TRBD1. CDR3 size: 15 residues. The V gene's germline CDR1 is LGHNT and CDR2 FRNRAP. This CDR3 reads CASGLEGGSLYGYTF. CDR3 DNA: TGTGCTAGTGGGTTGGAAGGGGGCTCTCTTTATGGCTACACCTTC.

This chain links TRBV9 with TRBJ2-3; 7 nucleotides agree with TRBD2. The CDR3 spans 16 residues. Losses at the gene ends were 4 bases for V and 5 bases for J; bases not matched to a gene: 13. The germline gives CDR1 SGDLS, CDR2 YYNGEE. The CDR3 DNA sequence: TGTGCCAGCAGCCTTTCCGGCGGGGGAATGGGAGATACGCAGTATTTT. Residues: CASSLSGGGMGDTQYF.

The chain employs TRBV11-2 and TRBJ2-7; 7 positions match TRBD1. After removal of 5 bases from V and 1 base from J, the junction contained 14 bases not matched to a gene. This CDR3 is built from 17 residues. Per the germline V gene, CDR1 is SGHAT and CDR2 is FQNNGV. CDR3 sequence (DNA): TGTGCCAGCAGCGCCCAGACAGGGAATAGTTTATCCTACGAGCAGTACTTC. Its translation: CASSAQTGNSLSYEQYF.

This chain uses TRBV4-3 with TRBJ1-3; 7 nucleotides line up with TRBD1. The CDR3 contains 21 residues. V lost 0 bases and J lost 0; bases outside the gene matches: 17. Germline V gives CDR1 LGHNA, CDR2 YSLEER. CDR3 nucleotides: TGCGCCAGCAGCCAAGATAGGGGGCCCCTGACGATTCTGAGCTCTGGAAACACCATATATTTT. Amino acids: CASSQDRGPLTILSSGNTIYF.

The chain carries TRBV30 and TRBJ1-1; 9 positions agree with TRBD1. V trimming: 4 bases; J trimming: 4 bases; junction bases outside the gene matches: 7. CDR1 and CDR2 from the germline V gene are GTSNPN and SVGIG (reference sequence). The CDR3 has 14 amino acids. The CDR3 is CAWTRTGVGTEAFF. The CDR3 region has the DNA TGTGCCTGGACCAGGACAGGGGTCGGCACTGAAGCTTTCTTT.

V usage is TRBV2 and J usage is TRBJ2-1; TRBD2 agrees at 11 bases. The germline V gene has CDR1 SNHLY and CDR2 FYNNEI. This CDR3 comprises 15 residues. V dropped 5 bases and J dropped 4; count of bases not matched to a gene: 4. CDR3 region: CASSTSGGEYNEQFF. The DNA of the CDR3 is TGTGCCAGCAGTACTAGCGGGGGCGAATACAATGAGCAGTTCTTC.

The V and J genes are TRBV14 and TRBJ2-2; D remains ambiguous. In germline, CDR1 is SGHDN, CDR2 FVKESK. V lost 1 base and J lost 5, with 5 bases in between. The CDR3 is made up of 13 amino acids. This chain's CDR3 is CASSQGLTGELFF. CDR3 bases: TGTGCCAGCAGCCAAGGACTGACCGGGGAGCTGTTTTTT.

This chain uses TRBV4-1 with TRBJ1-2; 7 bases agree with TRBD1. The V gene end was trimmed by 4 bases and the J gene end by 6 bases; junction bases not matched to a gene: 11. The CDR3 extends over 15 amino acids. Germline V gene sequence: CDR1 MGHRA, CDR2 YSYEKL. The CDR3 protein is CASSRTDRVLDGYTF. CDR3 in DNA: TGCGCCAGCAGCCGGACCGACAGGGTCTTAGATGGCTACACCTTC.

J is TRBJ1-4 and V is TRBV9; TRBD1 matches at 8 bases. The CDR3 extends over 15 amino acids. The germline V gene encodes CDR1 SGDLS and CDR2 YYNGEE. J was trimmed by 5 bases and V by 2 bases; bases with no gene match: 5. DNA of the CDR3: TGTGCCAGCAGCGTTGACAGGGGTAGAAATGAAAAACTGTTTTTT. Translation: CASSVDRGRNEKLFF. The full variable domain, with the rest looked up from reference TRBV9 and TRBJ1-4, is DSGVTQTPKHLITATGQRVTLRCSPRSGDLSVYWYQQSLDQGLQFLIQYYNGEERAKGNILERFSAQQFPDLHSELNLSSLELGDSALYFCASSVDRGRNEKLFFGSGTQLSVL.

CDR3 sequence: CATSRGRVYSNQPQHF. The CDR3 DNA reads TGTGCCACCAGCAGAGGCAGGGTCTATAGCAATCAGCCCCAGCATTTT. V and J are TRBV15 and TRBJ1-5; the D gene is possibly TRBD1 (5 bases). The V end was cut by 1 base, the J end by 0 bases, with 10 bases between. CDR3 length: 16 amino acids. Per germline, CDR1 LNHNV and CDR2 YYDKDF (reference sequence).

The chain employs TRBV4-1 and TRBJ2-1, with 8 nucleotides matching TRBD2. This CDR3 has 16 residues. CDR1 and CDR2 (germline): MGHRA, YSYEKL. The ends lost 3 bases at V and 0 bases at J; junction bases unmatched: 4. CDR3 amino acids: CASSHLAGSSYNEQFF. The CDR3 bases are TGCGCCAGCAGCCACTTAGCGGGGAGCTCCTACAATGAGCAGTTCTTC.

This clone was seen a handful of times. The genes are TRBV7-9 and TRBJ1-5; D is unresolved. Trimming stripped 5 bases from V and 4 bases from J, with 6 bases between. The CDR3 covers 12 residues. From germline, CDR1 is SEHNR and CDR2 FQNEAQ (reference sequence). The chain's CDR3 is CASSPVNQPQHF. The CDR3 DNA sequence: TGTGCCAGCAGCCCCGTTAATCAGCCCCAGCATTTT. Full variable domain (remainder filled in from reference TRBV7-9 and TRBJ1-5): DTGVSQNPRHKITKRGQNVTFRCDPISEHNRLYWYRQTLGQGPEFLTYFQNEAQLEKSRLLSDRFSAERPKGSFSTLEIQRTEQGDSAMYLCASSPVNQPQHFGDGTRLSIL.

The chain couples TRBV6-1 to TRBJ2-7; the D gene is possibly TRBD1 (6 bases). This CDR3 has 13 residues. The germline V gene has CDR1 MNHNS and CDR2 SASEGT. The ends were cut back, 5 bases at V and 3 bases at J, with 11 bases in the middle. This CDR3 is CASSFQQGYEQYF. The CDR3 nucleotides are TGTGCCAGCAGTTTCCAACAGGGCTACGAGCAGTACTTC.

In DNA, the CDR3 is TGTGCCAGCAGCTTGACGGGACTTAGTGAAGCTTTCTTT. Its translation: CASSLTGLSEAFF. The rearrangement uses TRBV5-6 and TRBJ1-1, with D perhaps TRBD1 (5 bases). The V gene's germline CDR1 is SGHDT and CDR2 YYEEEE. With 1 base removed from V and 7 bases from J, the gap between germline ends came to 11 bases. The CDR3 totals 13 residues.

The CDR3 spells CASSEAGVQPQHF. CDR3 nucleotide sequence: TGCGCCAGCAGTGAGGCGGGGGTACAGCCCCAGCATTTT. The gene calls are TRBV10-1 and TRBJ1-5; tentatively, D is TRBD1 (5 bases). Deletions cut 2 bases from V and 7 bases from J, with 9 bases between. Germline V gene data show CDR1 as WNHNN and CDR2 as SYGVQD (reference sequence). The CDR3 runs 13 residues.